The rows below give T cell receptor beta chains drawn from one sample of a study of beta chain features in type 1 diabetes. Sequenced by immunoSEQ multiplex PCR; TCRdb stores in-frame clones only, minus some. The repertoire has 240,000 or so clones, 25% to 35% of them found once; the top ten carry 3.5% to 4.5%. Sequencing was performed on central memory CD4+ T cells from blood. These receptors originate from a man aged 30 to 39 in good health. Both conserved end residues are part of each CDR3. The order of the fields is CDR3 DNA, CDR3 protein, V gene, clone size, D gene, J gene. The D gene is left open where the match is weak. Clone size is given for some rows only: seen once, a few or many times, or a class if the clone is expanded.

CDR3nt: TGTGCCACCAGACCGACAGGACAACTAAATCAGCCCCAGCATTTT
CDR3aa: CATRPTGQLNQPQHF
v_gene: TRBV15
abundance: few
d_gene: NA
j_gene: TRBJ1-5

CDR3nt: TGTGCCAGCAGCAGGCAAGAGACCCAGTACTTC
CDR3aa: CASSRQETQYF
v_gene: TRBV13
abundance: NA
d_gene: NA
j_gene: TRBJ2-5

CDR3nt: TGTGCCACCAGCAGGGAGGGGGACAGGTACACTGAAGCTTTCTTT
CDR3aa: CATSREGDRYTEAFF
v_gene: TRBV15
abundance: few
d_gene: TRBD1
j_gene: TRBJ1-1

CDR3nt: TGTGCCAGCAGTTACGGGACAGGGGGAGAGACCCAGTACTTC
CDR3aa: CASSYGTGGETQYF
v_gene: TRBV6-5
abundance: NA
d_gene: TRBD1
j_gene: TRBJ2-5

CDR3nt: TGTGCCACCAGCAAAGGAAGGGCCGAGAGCAATGAGCAGTTCTTC
CDR3aa: CATSKGRAESNEQFF
v_gene: TRBV15
abundance: few
d_gene: NA
j_gene: TRBJ2-1

CDR3nt: TGTGCCAGCAGCCAACTAGCGGGAGTCAATGAGCAGTTCTTC
CDR3aa: CASSQLAGVNEQFF
v_gene: TRBV14
abundance: NA
d_gene: TRBD2
j_gene: TRBJ2-1

CDR3nt: TGTGCCTGGAGCGAATTCTTTGGACAGCCACAAGAGACCCAGTACTTC
CDR3aa: CAWSEFFGQPQETQYF
v_gene: TRBV30
abundance: NA
d_gene: NA
j_gene: TRBJ2-5

CDR3nt: TGCAGCGTTGCAGGGACTAGCGGGGGGGCCGTGGCCCAGTACTTC
CDR3aa: CSVAGTSGGAVAQYF
v_gene: TRBV29-1
abundance: few
d_gene: TRBD2
j_gene: TRBJ2-5

CDR3nt: TGTGCCAGCAGCTACGGGGTAGCGCCTGAGCAGTTCTTC
CDR3aa: CASSYGVAPEQFF
v_gene: TRBV7-9
abundance: NA
d_gene: NA
j_gene: TRBJ2-1

CDR3nt: TGTGCCAGCAGCCTCAGGGGGAACACTGAAGCTTTCTTT
CDR3aa: CASSLRGNTEAFF
v_gene: TRBV6-6
abundance: NA
d_gene: NA
j_gene: TRBJ1-1

CDR3nt: TGTGCCAGCAGCGAAGGACAGTACAATGAGCAGTTCTTC
CDR3aa: CASSEGQYNEQFF
v_gene: TRBV7-8
abundance: NA
d_gene: NA
j_gene: TRBJ2-1

CDR3nt: TGTGCCTGGAGTGGACGGATTTTCAATGAGCAGTTCTTC
CDR3aa: CAWSGRIFNEQFF
v_gene: TRBV30
abundance: few
d_gene: NA
j_gene: TRBJ2-1

CDR3nt: TGTGCCAGCTGCACCGGTCGGCGGGAGAGCCTAAGGTGCGAGCAGTACTTC
CDR3aa: CASCTGRRESLRCEQYF
v_gene: TRBV28
abundance: few
d_gene: TRBD2
j_gene: TRBJ2-7

CDR3nt: TGTGCCAGCAGCCCTGACAGGGGGGTTCCCTATGGCTACACCTTC
CDR3aa: CASSPDRGVPYGYTF
v_gene: TRBV7-9
abundance: NA
d_gene: TRBD1
j_gene: TRBJ1-2

CDR3nt: TGCAGCGGGAGACGGAGCACTGAAGCTTTCTTT
CDR3aa: CSGRRSTEAFF
v_gene: TRBV29-1
abundance: few
d_gene: NA
j_gene: TRBJ1-1

CDR3nt: TGCAGTGCTAAACAGGGGGATGAGCAGTTCTTC
CDR3aa: CSAKQGDEQFF
v_gene: TRBV20-1
abundance: few
d_gene: TRBD1
j_gene: TRBJ2-1

CDR3nt: TGCGCCAGCAGCTTGGGCGCGTCCGATAAGCCTCTTGAGCAGTTCTTC
CDR3aa: CASSLGASDKPLEQFF
v_gene: TRBV5-1
abundance: NA
d_gene: NA
j_gene: TRBJ2-1

CDR3nt: TGTGCCAGCCGGCCCCTCACCTACAATGAGCAGTTCTTC
CDR3aa: CASRPLTYNEQFF
v_gene: TRBV6-6
abundance: NA
d_gene: NA
j_gene: TRBJ2-1

CDR3nt: TGTGCCAGCAGCTTGAAGGGGTTGTCTGAAGCTTTCTTT
CDR3aa: CASSLKGLSEAFF
v_gene: TRBV7-2
abundance: few
d_gene: NA
j_gene: TRBJ1-1

CDR3nt: TGTGCCTGGAGTGTACGCCTCTACGAGCAGTACTTC
CDR3aa: CAWSVRLYEQYF
v_gene: TRBV30
abundance: many
d_gene: NA
j_gene: TRBJ2-7

CDR3nt: TGTGCTAGTGGTTTTAGGGGCACAGATACGCAGTATTTT
CDR3aa: CASGFRGTDTQYF
v_gene: TRBV12-5
abundance: few
d_gene: NA
j_gene: TRBJ2-3

CDR3nt: TGTGCCTGGAGCGCTCTAGCGGCGCCCGGGGAGCTGTTTTTT
CDR3aa: CAWSALAAPGELFF
v_gene: TRBV30
abundance: NA
d_gene: TRBD2
j_gene: TRBJ2-2

CDR3nt: TGTGCCAGCAGCTTAGACGGTGGGACCGCCTCTTGGTACTTC
CDR3aa: CASSLDGGTASWYF
v_gene: TRBV11-2
abundance: NA
d_gene: NA
j_gene: TRBJ2-5

CDR3nt: TGTGCCAGCAGCCAAAGACGAGCAGATACGCAGTATTTT
CDR3aa: CASSQRRADTQYF
v_gene: TRBV6-5
abundance: NA
d_gene: NA
j_gene: TRBJ2-3

CDR3nt: TGTGCCAGCAGCCTACCTCCCTCTGGAAACACCATATATTTT
CDR3aa: CASSLPPSGNTIYF
v_gene: TRBV11-2
abundance: NA
d_gene: NA
j_gene: TRBJ1-3

CDR3nt: TGTGCCAGCAGCTCGGACAGGATTTATGGCTACACCTTC
CDR3aa: CASSSDRIYGYTF
v_gene: TRBV7-2
abundance: NA
d_gene: TRBD1
j_gene: TRBJ1-2

CDR3nt: TGTGCCAGCCTCCGGGACAGGGCCATCTATGGCTACACCTTC
CDR3aa: CASLRDRAIYGYTF
v_gene: TRBV2
abundance: many
d_gene: TRBD1
j_gene: TRBJ1-2

CDR3nt: TGTGCCAGCAGCTTTTACGGACAGGGGGACGGCTACACCTTC
CDR3aa: CASSFYGQGDGYTF
v_gene: TRBV7-9
abundance: few
d_gene: TRBD1
j_gene: TRBJ1-2

CDR3nt: TGTGCCAGCAAGGAGGGGAGTTCCTACAATGAGCAGTTCTTC
CDR3aa: CASKEGSSYNEQFF
v_gene: TRBV6-1
abundance: NA
d_gene: NA
j_gene: TRBJ2-1

CDR3nt: TGTGCCAGCAGCTTAGTAGGGACAGGGAACTATGGCTACACCTTC
CDR3aa: CASSLVGTGNYGYTF
v_gene: TRBV7-2
abundance: NA
d_gene: TRBD1
j_gene: TRBJ1-2

CDR3nt: TGTGCCAGCTCACCTAGTCCAGAGACCCAGTACTTC
CDR3aa: CASSPSPETQYF
v_gene: TRBV18
abundance: few
d_gene: NA
j_gene: TRBJ2-5

CDR3nt: TGTGCCAGCAGTGAAAGCGGGAATGAGCAGTTCTTC
CDR3aa: CASSESGNEQFF
v_gene: TRBV6-1
abundance: few
d_gene: NA
j_gene: TRBJ2-1

CDR3nt: TGCAGCGTTGGGTCTGGCAGGGGGGATGGCTACACCTTC
CDR3aa: CSVGSGRGDGYTF
v_gene: TRBV29-1
abundance: NA
d_gene: TRBD1
j_gene: TRBJ1-2

CDR3nt: TGTGCCAGCGCTAGCGGGAGACGTGAGCAGTTCTTC
CDR3aa: CASASGRREQFF
v_gene: TRBV6-1
abundance: many
d_gene: TRBD2
j_gene: TRBJ2-1

CDR3nt: TGTGCCAGCAGCTCCCTAAGGAGCGGGAGGGCAAATACGCAGTATTTT
CDR3aa: CASSSLRSGRANTQYF
v_gene: TRBV7-2
abundance: NA
d_gene: TRBD2
j_gene: TRBJ2-3

CDR3nt: TGTGCCAGTACTGACAGGGGGAATCAGCCCCAGCATTTT
CDR3aa: CASTDRGNQPQHF
v_gene: TRBV19
abundance: NA
d_gene: TRBD1
j_gene: TRBJ1-5

CDR3nt: TGTGCCACCAGCAGAGATCGGCAGGCCGCAGGCTACACCTTC
CDR3aa: CATSRDRQAAGYTF
v_gene: TRBV15
abundance: many
d_gene: NA
j_gene: TRBJ1-2

CDR3nt: TGTGCCAGCTCACCACAGTCTAAGGACGGCTACGAGCAGTACTTC
CDR3aa: CASSPQSKDGYEQYF
v_gene: TRBV18
abundance: NA
d_gene: NA
j_gene: TRBJ2-7

CDR3nt: TGCGCCAGCAGCCACCAGGGCTCTGGGGCCAACGTCCTGACTTTC
CDR3aa: CASSHQGSGANVLTF
v_gene: TRBV5-1
abundance: NA
d_gene: NA
j_gene: TRBJ2-6

CDR3nt: TGTGCCAGCGGCCTCCCGGGAGGAAGGGATACGCAGTATTTT
CDR3aa: CASGLPGGRDTQYF
v_gene: TRBV25-1
abundance: few
d_gene: TRBD2
j_gene: TRBJ2-3

CDR3nt: TGTGCCAGCAGCCATCAACGCACCGGGGAGCTGTTTTTT
CDR3aa: CASSHQRTGELFF
v_gene: TRBV14
abundance: many
d_gene: NA
j_gene: TRBJ2-2

CDR3nt: TGTGCCAGCAGTGAAGGTGGTTACGAGCAGTACTTC
CDR3aa: CASSEGGYEQYF
v_gene: TRBV7-9
abundance: NA
d_gene: NA
j_gene: TRBJ2-7

CDR3nt: TGTGCCAGCAGCTTTAGTCAAAAAAGGGATTCCTACGAGCAGTACTTC
CDR3aa: CASSFSQKRDSYEQYF
v_gene: TRBV5-4
abundance: NA
d_gene: NA
j_gene: TRBJ2-7

CDR3nt: TGTGCCAGCAGGGGACAGCCGAATGAAAAACTGTTTTTT
CDR3aa: CASRGQPNEKLFF
v_gene: TRBV2
abundance: few
d_gene: TRBD1
j_gene: TRBJ1-4

CDR3nt: TGTGCCTGGAATGGCGGACAGGGAGAGACCCAGTACTTC
CDR3aa: CAWNGGQGETQYF
v_gene: TRBV30
abundance: NA
d_gene: TRBD1
j_gene: TRBJ2-5

CDR3nt: TGTGCCAGCAGCCCCTCGGGGGGACTAGCGGGAAACACCGGGGAGCTGTTTTTT
CDR3aa: CASSPSGGLAGNTGELFF
v_gene: TRBV28
abundance: NA
d_gene: TRBD2
j_gene: TRBJ2-2

CDR3nt: TGCAGCGTTGAACGGGACGCCTATGGCTACACCTTC
CDR3aa: CSVERDAYGYTF
v_gene: TRBV29-1
abundance: few
d_gene: NA
j_gene: TRBJ1-2

CDR3nt: TGTGCCAGCAGCGTTAGACTAGCGGGAGGGCATGAGGCCAAAAACATTCAGTACTTC
CDR3aa: CASSVRLAGGHEAKNIQYF
v_gene: TRBV7-2
abundance: many
d_gene: TRBD2
j_gene: TRBJ2-4

CDR3nt: TGCAGCGTTGAGAAAGATTCTGGGGCCAACGTCCTGACTTTC
CDR3aa: CSVEKDSGANVLTF
v_gene: TRBV29-1
abundance: few
d_gene: NA
j_gene: TRBJ2-6

CDR3nt: TGCAGCGTTGAGTCGCCTAGCGGGAGACACGAGCAGTACTTC
CDR3aa: CSVESPSGRHEQYF
v_gene: TRBV29-1
abundance: few
d_gene: TRBD2
j_gene: TRBJ2-7

CDR3nt: TGCGCCAGCAGCGAAGCGGGAGTGGCTAGAGGTACGCAGTATTTT
CDR3aa: CASSEAGVARGTQYF
v_gene: TRBV4-3
abundance: NA
d_gene: TRBD2
j_gene: TRBJ2-3

CDR3nt: TGTGCCAGCAGCACCACGGGGGGGAGCCACTATGGCTACACCTTC
CDR3aa: CASSTTGGSHYGYTF
v_gene: TRBV7-8
abundance: NA
d_gene: NA
j_gene: TRBJ1-2

CDR3nt: TGTGCCAGCAGCCAAGATCGGGGAGATACGCAGTATTTT
CDR3aa: CASSQDRGDTQYF
v_gene: TRBV4-2
abundance: few
d_gene: NA
j_gene: TRBJ2-3

CDR3nt: TGCGCCAGCAGCCCAGGTCTAACAGATACGCAGTATTTT
CDR3aa: CASSPGLTDTQYF
v_gene: TRBV4-3
abundance: few
d_gene: NA
j_gene: TRBJ2-3

CDR3nt: TGTGCCTGGAGTCGGACAGGGGGCAGCAATCAGCCCCAGCATTTT
CDR3aa: CAWSRTGGSNQPQHF
v_gene: TRBV30
abundance: few
d_gene: TRBD1
j_gene: TRBJ1-5

CDR3nt: TGTGCCAGCGGCAGGGGAGTAGGGACCCAGTACTTC
CDR3aa: CASGRGVGTQYF
v_gene: TRBV25-1
abundance: NA
d_gene: NA
j_gene: TRBJ2-5

CDR3nt: TGTGCCAGCAGCTCAATAACAGGGTACGAGCAGTACTTC
CDR3aa: CASSSITGYEQYF
v_gene: TRBV7-9
abundance: NA
d_gene: NA
j_gene: TRBJ2-7

CDR3nt: TGCAGCGTCCTACATAGGGATCAGGACGGCCGGCCACGGGCTTTCTTT
CDR3aa: CSVLHRDQDGRPRAFF
v_gene: TRBV29-1
abundance: many
d_gene: NA
j_gene: TRBJ1-1

CDR3nt: TGCGCCAGCAGCTTTGTCCGGGAGTCCTACAATGAGCAGTTCTTC
CDR3aa: CASSFVRESYNEQFF
v_gene: TRBV5-1
abundance: NA
d_gene: NA
j_gene: TRBJ2-1